A selection of T cell receptor beta chains follows, all from one sample in a study of PD-L1 blockade in urothelial cancer. Profiling relied on immunoSEQ multiplex PCR, and the TCRdb table lists in-frame clones only, not all of them. The sample consists of 49,000 or so clones, about 86% of them appearing once. Source: PBMCs, taken around atezolizumab (anti-PD-L1) treatment. These receptors were collected from a man between 60 and 70 years old with urothelial cancer. Both conserved end residues are part of each CDR3. A D gene is named only where the DNA matches it firmly. Some rows mark clone size as missing; the rest say once, few, many or name a class of expanded clone.

v_call	j_call	clone_size	d_call	cdr3_nt	cdr3_aa
TRBV7-9	TRBJ2-7	-	-	TGTGCCAGCAGCTTAGGGGCCACAGAGATACCCGTAAACTACGAGCAGTACTTC	CASSLGATEIPVNYEQYF
TRBV7-2	TRBJ1-3	-	-	TGTGCCAGCAGCCCGGGACAAATCTCTGGAAACACCATATATTTT	CASSPGQISGNTIYF
TRBV5-1	TRBJ2-1	-	-	TGCGCCAGCAGCTTGGCCGTGATAGCGAATGAGCAGTTCTTC	CASSLAVIANEQFF
TRBV19	TRBJ1-1	once	-	TGTGCCAGTAGTATCAGGGTCCTGAACACTGAAGCTTTCTTT	CASSIRVLNTEAFF
TRBV7-8	TRBJ1-5	-	TRBD1	TGTGCCAGCTTGGACAGGGGGAACCAGCCCCAGCATTTT	CASLDRGNQPQHF
TRBV19	TRBJ2-7	few	TRBD2	TGTGCCAGTAGTATGGAAAGGACTAGCGGCTACGAGCAGTACTTC	CASSMERTSGYEQYF
TRBV4-2	TRBJ1-5	-	-	TGTGCCAGCAGCCAGGCCAGGTCAGGGGATCAGCCCCAGCATTTT	CASSQARSGDQPQHF
TRBV18	TRBJ2-6	-	TRBD2	TGTGCCAGCTCACCACTGCCTAGCGGGGGATCTGGGGCCAACGTCCTGACTTTC	CASSPLPSGGSGANVLTF
TRBV9	TRBJ2-1	-	TRBD2	TGTGCCAGCAGCGTATCGAGCGGGGGGGCCGGTGAGCAGTTCTTC	CASSVSSGGAGEQFF
TRBV10-3	TRBJ2-7	-	TRBD2	TGTGCCATCATGACTCGGACTAGCATCGAGCAGTACTTC	CAIMTRTSIEQYF
TRBV29-1	TRBJ2-1	-	-	TGCAGCGTCAATCTTATCCGGGAGGAGCAGTTCTTC	CSVNLIREEQFF
TRBV28	TRBJ2-5	few	TRBD2	TGTGCCAGCAGTGATCGACTAGCGGGGAGGGAGACCCAGTACTTC	CASSDRLAGRETQYF
TRBV5-1	TRBJ1-2	-	TRBD1	TGCGCCAGCAGCTCACAGGGGCTGGGTGGCTACACCTTC	CASSSQGLGGYTF
TRBV11-1	TRBJ2-2	-	-	TGTGCCAGCAGCTTAGTCAGGGCCGGGGAGCTGTTTTTT	CASSLVRAGELFF
TRBV5-1	TRBJ1-1	-	TRBD1	TGCGCCAGCACAGCAGCCTTCAGGGGGATCAACACTGAAGCTTTCTTT	CASTAAFRGINTEAFF
TRBV4-1	TRBJ2-2	once	-	TGCGCCAGCAGCCAAGTAGGGGAAACCGGGGAGCTGTTTTTT	CASSQVGETGELFF
TRBV6-1	TRBJ1-1	-	-	TGTGCCAGCAGTGTACGACAGGTTGAAGCTTTCTTT	CASSVRQVEAFF
TRBV5-1	TRBJ1-1	-	-	TGCGCCAGCAGCTTAGCCGCGGGGGTGACTGAAGCTTTCTTT	CASSLAAGVTEAFF
TRBV2	TRBJ1-2	-	-	TGTGCCAGCAGTGGGGACACCTCTAACTATGGCTACACCTTC	CASSGDTSNYGYTF
TRBV6-6	TRBJ2-2	-	-	TGTGCCAGCCCAAAGGAGGAGGCGAACACCGGGGAGCTGTTTTTT	CASPKEEANTGELFF
TRBV5-1	TRBJ2-3	-	-	TGCGCCAGCAGCTCTGGGAGCAGCGATACGCAGTATTTT	CASSSGSSDTQYF
TRBV4-1	TRBJ2-7	-	-	TGCGCCAGCAGCCTGAGCCTGGGGGGATACGAGCAGTACTTC	CASSLSLGGYEQYF
TRBV4-2	TRBJ2-5	-	TRBD2	TGTGCCAGCAGCCAAATGGGACTAGCGGGGGGGCCTCTCGAGGAGACCCAGTACTTC	CASSQMGLAGGPLEETQYF
TRBV5-6	TRBJ1-2	-	-	TGTGCCAGCAGCGGCGGCACCGGGTTAAACTATGGCTACACCTTC	CASSGGTGLNYGYTF
TRBV5-4	TRBJ1-2	-	TRBD1	TGTGCCAGCAGCTTCGGGCGGACAGGCTACGGCTACACCTTC	CASSFGRTGYGYTF
TRBV2	TRBJ2-1	-	-	TGTGCCAGCAGTTCCCGGGATTTTTACAATGAGCAGTTCTTC	CASSSRDFYNEQFF
TRBV2	TRBJ1-6	-	TRBD1	TGTGCCAGCAGCGGCCCGACAGGGGGGGATTCACCCCTCCACTTT	CASSGPTGGDSPLHF
TRBV10-3	TRBJ1-2	-	TRBD1	TGTGCCATCAGTGAACCGGGACAGGGGCACTATGGCTACACCTTC	CAISEPGQGHYGYTF
TRBV5-6	TRBJ1-2	-	-	TGTGCCAGCAGCTTGAAGGGGGGGATTAGCTATGGCTACACCTTC	CASSLKGGISYGYTF
TRBV30	TRBJ1-2	-	TRBD1	TGTGCCTGGAGAAAAGAAGGGGGCACTGTCCCCCTCTATGGCTACACCTTC	CAWRKEGGTVPLYGYTF
TRBV11-2	TRBJ1-1	-	-	TGTGCCAGCAGCTTGGGGCAAACCCGATCCCGAGCTTTCTTT	CASSLGQTRSRAFF
TRBV7-2	TRBJ1-5	few	TRBD1	TGTGCCAGCAGCCGAGGACAGGGCAATCAGCCCCAGCATTTT	CASSRGQGNQPQHF
TRBV7-2	TRBJ1-2	-	-	TGTGCCAGCGGCCGGGGGGCCTACTATGGCTACACCTTC	CASGRGAYYGYTF
TRBV19	TRBJ1-4	few	TRBD1	TGTGCCAGTAGTATCCTGACAGGGGCAGGCGAAAAACTGTTTTTT	CASSILTGAGEKLFF
TRBV2	TRBJ2-7	-	-	TGTGCCAGCACCCGCGGGACAGCTACCTACGAGCAGTACTTC	CASTRGTATYEQYF
TRBV5-1	TRBJ2-1	once	TRBD2	TGCGCCAGCAGCGTACTAGCGGGAGGAAGACCTTTCGAGCAGTTCTTC	CASSVLAGGRPFEQFF
TRBV6-1	TRBJ2-3	-	TRBD2	TGTGCCAGCAGTGTAGCGGGAGGGCCGCGGGAGCAGTATTTT	CASSVAGGPREQYF
TRBV2	TRBJ2-7	few	TRBD1	TGTGCCAGCGCAGGACAGGGGTCCTACGAGCAGTACTTC	CASAGQGSYEQYF
TRBV27	TRBJ2-7	-	-	TGTGCCAGCAGTTTAACCCTTGAGGGCAGTCTCTACGAGCAGTACTTC	CASSLTLEGSLYEQYF
TRBV19	TRBJ1-1	-	TRBD1	TGTGCCAGTAGTATAGATTGGACAGGGACGAACACTGAAGCTTTCTTT	CASSIDWTGTNTEAFF
TRBV7-3	TRBJ2-1	-	-	TGTGCCAGCAGTAGATCCGGGGGGCCCCCCGTGGGGAATGAGCAGTTCTTC	CASSRSGGPPVGNEQFF
TRBV11-2	TRBJ2-7	-	-	TGTGCCAGCAGCTTAGATCGGCTAGCAGGCGAGCAGTACTTC	CASSLDRLAGEQYF
TRBV5-1	TRBJ2-1	-	-	TGCGCCAGCAGCTTGGTGGATTACAGATACAATGAGCAGTTCTTC	CASSLVDYRYNEQFF
TRBV11-2	TRBJ2-3	-	TRBD1	TGTGCCAGCAGCGAAGGAACCAGGGGGCAGTGGGCAGATACGCAGTATTTT	CASSEGTRGQWADTQYF
TRBV7-3	TRBJ2-7	-	TRBD2	TGTGCCAGCAGCCCCCGCGGGGGGGCTTACGAGCAGTACTTC	CASSPRGGAYEQYF
TRBV11-1	TRBJ1-1	-	-	TGTGCCAGCAGCTTAGAGGGGCCGGGTGAAGCTTTCTTT	CASSLEGPGEAFF
TRBV5-1	TRBJ2-3	-	TRBD2	TGCGCCAGCAGCTTGCCCGGGGGGGCTTCAGATACGCAGTATTTT	CASSLPGGASDTQYF
TRBV5-1	TRBJ1-3	-	TRBD1	TGCGCCAGCAGCCTATTACAGGGGGACTCTGGAAACACCATATATTTT	CASSLLQGDSGNTIYF
TRBV5-1	TRBJ2-1	-	TRBD2	TGCGCCAGCAGTTACGGACTAGCGGGAGGAATGGAGCAGTTCTTC	CASSYGLAGGMEQFF
TRBV4-1	TRBJ1-1	-	-	TGCGCCAGCAGCCTGCTGGGCCGAATGAACACTGAAGCTTTCTTT	CASSLLGRMNTEAFF
TRBV18	TRBJ1-6	-	TRBD1	TGTGCCAGCTCGCGTGGACAGGGAATGAATTCACCCCTCCACTTT	CASSRGQGMNSPLHF
TRBV27	TRBJ2-1	-	-	TGTGCCAGCATTTCCTCCGGGAGCAATGAGCAGTTCTTC	CASISSGSNEQFF
TRBV7-8	TRBJ2-1	-	-	TGTGCCAGCAGCCCGACGGACAGACCTCCCTACAATGAGCAGTTCTTC	CASSPTDRPPYNEQFF
TRBV27	TRBJ2-3	-	TRBD1	TGTGCCAGCAGTTCCCGGACAGGGTCCGGCACAGATACGCAGTATTTT	CASSSRTGSGTDTQYF
TRBV5-1	TRBJ2-3	-	TRBD1	TGCGCCAGCAGCTCCCCGGGACAGGGGCTAGGGAGAACAGATACGCAGTATTTT	CASSSPGQGLGRTDTQYF
TRBV5-4	TRBJ1-2	-	TRBD1	TGTGCCAGCAGCCCGGGACAGTTTACTAACTATGGCTACACCTTC	CASSPGQFTNYGYTF
TRBV6-1	TRBJ1-5	-	-	TGTGCCAGCAGTGAAAGGGGGGGTAGCAATCAGCCCCAGCATTTT	CASSERGGSNQPQHF
TRBV4-3	TRBJ1-3	-	-	TGCGCCAGCAGCCCCTCCGAGGACACGATCGGGAACACCATATATTTT	CASSPSEDTIGNTIYF
TRBV21-1	TRBJ2-7	-	-	TGTGCCAGCAGCCGATTAACCAGGGCATCTTCCTACGAGCAGTACTTC	CASSRLTRASSYEQYF
TRBV6-5	TRBJ1-6	few	-	TGTGCCAGCAGTTACTCTGGGACAATCTCACCCCTCCACTTT	CASSYSGTISPLHF